The rows below give T cell receptor beta chains drawn from one sample of a study of CD8 T cells in ankylosing spondylitis. From the 5' RACE reads, TCRdb called clonotypes with MiXCR, one entry per CDR3 protein. The data show roughly 200,000 distinct CDR3 sequences, with roughly 25% seen just once and about 6.9% held by the top ten. Source material: blood, either unsorted or a sorted T cell fraction (not recorded which). The receptors come from a male donor with ankylosing spondylitis or in good health (not recorded which). Each CDR3 is given with its conserved first and last residue. Each record gives: clone size, V gene, D gene, J gene, CDR3 DNA, CDR3 protein. D genes are given only for firm matches. The size field is filled for only some rows; it gives once, few, many or a size class.

>many|TRBV10-3|-|TRBJ1-1
TGTGCCATCAGAGAGACAGTTGAAGCTTTCTTT
CAIRETVEAFF
>few|TRBV20-1|-|TRBJ1-5
TGCAGTGCTAGGAGTCGAGGGTCGGCAAGCAATCAGCCCCAGCATTTT
CSARSRGSASNQPQHF
>many|TRBV7-9|-|TRBJ2-1
TGTGCCAGCAGCCCATTCAATGAGCAGTTCTTC
CASSPFNEQFF
>-|TRBV5-1|-|TRBJ2-1
TGCGCCAGCAGCTCTGGTAGGCGGAGCTCCTACAATGAGCAGTTCTTC
CASSSGRRSSYNEQFF
>many|TRBV12-3/TRBV12-4|-|TRBJ2-1
TGTGCCAGCAGTCGAAAGACCGTCTACAATGAGCAGTTCTTC
CASSRKTVYNEQFF
>-|TRBV5-1|-|TRBJ2-1
TGCGCCAGCAGCTTGGATCCGAGCAGCTCCTACAATGAGCAGTTCTTC
CASSLDPSSSYNEQFF
>many|TRBV12-3/TRBV12-4|TRBD1|TRBJ2-3
TGTGCCAGCAGTTTATTCCGGGACAGGGAGGATACGCAGTATTTT
CASSLFRDREDTQYF
>-|TRBV7-2|-|TRBJ2-2
TGTGCCAGCAGCCCCTCATCTTCGAACACCGGGGAGCTGTTTTTT
CASSPSSSNTGELFF
>-|TRBV6-1|-|TRBJ2-1
TGTGCCAGCAGGGCAAGGTCAGCCAACTACAATGAGCAGTTCTTC
CASRARSANYNEQFF
>once|TRBV24-1|TRBD2|TRBJ2-3
TGTGCCACCAGTTCGCGGACTAGCGGGAGTGTCGATACGCAGTATTTT
CATSSRTSGSVDTQYF
>many|TRBV2|TRBD2|TRBJ2-1
TGTGCCAGCAGTGAAAAACTAGCGGGAGGGCCCGGGACCTACAATGAGCAGTTCTTC
CASSEKLAGGPGTYNEQFF
>many|TRBV7-8|-|TRBJ2-5
TGTGCCAGCAGCTGGAGATATCAAGAGACCCAGTACTTC
CASSWRYQETQYF
>few|TRBV29-1|-|TRBJ2-3
TGCAGCGGACGGGTCGGGGAGACAGATACGCAGTATTTT
CSGRVGETDTQYF
>-|TRBV4-1|-|TRBJ2-7
TGCGCCAGCAGCCAAGAAGGGTACGAGCAGTACTTC
CASSQEGYEQYF
>many|TRBV15|-|TRBJ1-1
TGTGCCACCAGCAGAGATCTGGGGGACACTGAAGCTTTCTTT
CATSRDLGDTEAFF
>-|TRBV20-1|TRBD2|TRBJ2-1
TGCAGTGCCAAGGGACTAGCGGGCCTCAATGAGCAGTTCTTC
CSAKGLAGLNEQFF
>many|TRBV5-1|TRBD2|TRBJ2-1
TGCGCCAGCAAGCGACTAGCGGGAGCCAATGAGCAGTTCTTC
CASKRLAGANEQFF
>many|TRBV5-1|-|TRBJ2-7
TGCGCCAGCAGCTTGAGGTCGGGCTACGAGCAGTACTTC
CASSLRSGYEQYF
>many|TRBV20-1|-|TRBJ2-5
TGCAGTGCTAGAGTTCCAGGGGCCCCTTTAGGGACCCAGTACTTC
CSARVPGAPLGTQYF
>many|TRBV5-1|-|TRBJ1-5
TGCGCCAGCAGCTTTGGGGACCCCTCGGGACAGCCCCAGCATTTT
CASSFGDPSGQPQHF
>many|TRBV5-1|-|TRBJ2-2
TGCGCCAGCAGCTTGCGATTAAACACCGGGGAGCTGTTTTTT
CASSLRLNTGELFF
>many|TRBV5-1|-|TRBJ2-1
TGCGCCAGCAGCCCCCGGGCAGCGAGCTCCTACAATGAGCAGTTCTTC
CASSPRAASSYNEQFF
>many|TRBV11-2|TRBD2|TRBJ2-2
TGTGCCAGCAGCAGGGGGACTAGCGGGAGCGGAGGGGAGCTGTTTTTT
CASSRGTSGSGGELFF
>-|TRBV12-3/TRBV12-4|TRBD2|TRBJ2-7
TGTGCCAGCAGTTCGCTAGCGGGAGGGCCCTACGAGCAGTACTTC
CASSSLAGGPYEQYF
>-|TRBV5-4|-|TRBJ2-7
TGTGCCAGCAGCTTGGCGGCAGACTACGAGCAGTACTTC
CASSLAADYEQYF
>many|TRBV28|-|TRBJ2-3
TGTGCCAGCAGTTCTCCCGGGGCGGGCACAGATACGCAGTATTTT
CASSSPGAGTDTQYF
>-|TRBV7-7|TRBD2|TRBJ2-1
TGTGCTAGCAGCTCTAGCGGGAGCCCCAATGAGCAGTTCTTC
CASSSSGSPNEQFF
>many|TRBV29-1|-|TRBJ2-3
TGCAGCGTCCCGTCAGGGTCTGGGGCGGGGACAGATACGCAGTATTTT
CSVPSGSGAGTDTQYF
>many|TRBV5-1|-|TRBJ1-1
TGCGCCAGCAGCTTATGGGTGGGGGGCATGAACACTGAAGCTTTCTTT
CASSLWVGGMNTEAFF
>many|TRBV11-2|TRBD2|TRBJ2-2
TGTGCCAGCAGACCAACCTCGACTAGCGGGAGATCAACCGGGGAGCTGTTTTTT
CASRPTSTSGRSTGELFF
>-|TRBV9|-|TRBJ1-1
TGTGCCAGCAGCGTAGGTAACAGGGACCCTACTGAAGCTTTCTTT
CASSVGNRDPTEAFF
>-|TRBV3-1|TRBD2|TRBJ2-6
TGTGCCAGCAGCCAAGGGACTAGCGGGAGCTCTGGGGCCAACGTCCTGACTTTC
CASSQGTSGSSGANVLTF
>-|TRBV6-5|-|TRBJ2-7
TGTGCCAGCAGTTCCGGTGGGAGTCGCTACGAGCAGTACTTC
CASSSGGSRYEQYF
>many|TRBV4-2|TRBD1|TRBJ2-1
TGTGCCAGCAGCCCCGAGCAGGGGGCAAACAATGAGCAGTTCTTC
CASSPEQGANNEQFF
>many|TRBV5-1|TRBD1|TRBJ2-1
TGCGCCAGCAGCGTCCGGGACAGCGGCGGGGAGCAGTTCTTC
CASSVRDSGGEQFF
>many|TRBV27|TRBD2|TRBJ2-3
TGTGCCAGCAGTTCAAGCGGGAGGGCCCCAGATACGCAGTATTTT
CASSSSGRAPDTQYF
>few|TRBV5-1|-|TRBJ1-5
TGCGCCAGCAGCTTGGGACGGGGCGGGCCCCAGCATTTT
CASSLGRGGPQHF